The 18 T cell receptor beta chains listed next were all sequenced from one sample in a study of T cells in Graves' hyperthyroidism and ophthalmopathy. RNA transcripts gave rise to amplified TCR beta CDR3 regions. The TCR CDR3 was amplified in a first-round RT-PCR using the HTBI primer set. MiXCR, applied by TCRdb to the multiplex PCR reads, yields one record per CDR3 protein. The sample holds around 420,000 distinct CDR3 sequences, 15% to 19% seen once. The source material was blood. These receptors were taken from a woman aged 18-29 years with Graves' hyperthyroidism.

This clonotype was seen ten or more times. The DNA for the CDR3 is TGTGCCAGCAGCCTACCAGGGGCAATGTACGAGCAGTACTTC. It translates to CASSLPGAMYEQYF. The rearrangement uses TRBV5-5 and TRBJ2-7, with a weak D call TRBD1 (6 bases). This CDR3 is built from 14 residues. From germline, CDR1 is SGHKS and CDR2 YYEKEE (reference sequence). V shed 4 bases and J shed 4 bases, with 15 bases lying between them.

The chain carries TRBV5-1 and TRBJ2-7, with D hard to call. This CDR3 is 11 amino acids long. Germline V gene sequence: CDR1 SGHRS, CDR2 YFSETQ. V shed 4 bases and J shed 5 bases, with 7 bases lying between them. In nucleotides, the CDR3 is TGCGCCAGCAGCAATCTCGACGAGCAGTACTTC. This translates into CASSNLDEQYF. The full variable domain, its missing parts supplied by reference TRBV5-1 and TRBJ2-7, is KAGVTQTPRYLIKTRGQQVTLSCSPISGHRSVSWYQQTPGQGLQFLFEYFSETQRNKGNFPGRFSGRQFSNSRSEMNVSTLELGDSALYLCASSNLDEQYFGPGTRLTVT.

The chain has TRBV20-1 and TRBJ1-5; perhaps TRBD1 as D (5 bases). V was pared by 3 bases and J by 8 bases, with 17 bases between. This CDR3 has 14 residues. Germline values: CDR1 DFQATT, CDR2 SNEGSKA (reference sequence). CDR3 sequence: CSARWGGPGEPQHF. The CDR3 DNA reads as TGCAGTGCTAGGTGGGGCGGTCCGGGAGAGCCCCAGCATTTT.

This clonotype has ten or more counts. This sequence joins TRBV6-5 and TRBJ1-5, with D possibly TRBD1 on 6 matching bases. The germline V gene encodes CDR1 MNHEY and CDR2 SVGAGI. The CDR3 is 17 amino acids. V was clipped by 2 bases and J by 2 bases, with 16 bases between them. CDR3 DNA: TGTGCCAGCAGTTACCTCGGAGGGGGAAGGGGCAATCAGCCCCAGCATTTT. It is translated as CASSYLGGGRGNQPQHF.

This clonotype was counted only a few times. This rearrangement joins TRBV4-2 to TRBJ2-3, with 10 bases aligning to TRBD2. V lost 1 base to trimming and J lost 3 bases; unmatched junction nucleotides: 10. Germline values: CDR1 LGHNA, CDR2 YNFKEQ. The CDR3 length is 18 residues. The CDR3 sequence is CASSQVGLAGVGTDTQYF. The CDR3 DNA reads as TGTGCCAGCAGCCAAGTTGGGCTAGCGGGGGTCGGGACAGATACGCAGTATTTT.

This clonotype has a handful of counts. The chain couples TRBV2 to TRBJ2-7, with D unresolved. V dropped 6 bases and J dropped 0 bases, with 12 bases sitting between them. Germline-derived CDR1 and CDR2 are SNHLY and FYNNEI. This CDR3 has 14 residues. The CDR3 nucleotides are TGTGCCAGCAGGGCATCGGCCAACTCCTACGAGCAGTACTTC. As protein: CASRASANSYEQYF.

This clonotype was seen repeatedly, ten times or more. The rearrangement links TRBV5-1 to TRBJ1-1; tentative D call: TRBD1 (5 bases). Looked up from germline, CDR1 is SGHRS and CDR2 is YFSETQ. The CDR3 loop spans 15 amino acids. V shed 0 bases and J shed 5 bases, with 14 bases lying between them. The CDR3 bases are TGCGCCAGCAGCTTGGAAGCTCAACCAGGGACTGAAGCTTTCTTT. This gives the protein CASSLEAQPGTEAFF.

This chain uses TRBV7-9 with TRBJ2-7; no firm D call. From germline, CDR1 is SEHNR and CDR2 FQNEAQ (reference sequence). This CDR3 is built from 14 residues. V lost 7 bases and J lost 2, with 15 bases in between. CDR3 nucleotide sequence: TGTGCCAGCACCCTATCACAGACACCCTACGAGCAGTACTTC. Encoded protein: CASTLSQTPYEQYF.

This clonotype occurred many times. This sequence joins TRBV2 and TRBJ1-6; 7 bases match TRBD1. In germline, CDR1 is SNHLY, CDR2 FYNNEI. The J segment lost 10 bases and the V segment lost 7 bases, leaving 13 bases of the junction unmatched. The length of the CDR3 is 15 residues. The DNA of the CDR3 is TGTGCCAGCATCCAGGACAGGCTAGGAGGGTCACCCCTCCACTTT. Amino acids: CASIQDRLGGSPLHF.

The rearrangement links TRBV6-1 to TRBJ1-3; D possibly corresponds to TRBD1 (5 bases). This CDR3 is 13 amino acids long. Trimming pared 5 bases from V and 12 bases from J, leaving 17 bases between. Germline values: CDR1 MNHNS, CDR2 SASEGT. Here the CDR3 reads CASSPGDGDFIYF. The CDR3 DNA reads TGTGCCAGCAGTCCCGGGGACGGGGATTTCATATATTTT.

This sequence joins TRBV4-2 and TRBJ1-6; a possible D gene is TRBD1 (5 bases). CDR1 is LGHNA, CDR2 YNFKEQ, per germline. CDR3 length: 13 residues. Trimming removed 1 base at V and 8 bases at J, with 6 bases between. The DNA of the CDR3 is TGTGCCAGCAGCCAAGGGGGCTATTCACCCCTCCACTTT. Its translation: CASSQGGYSPLHF.

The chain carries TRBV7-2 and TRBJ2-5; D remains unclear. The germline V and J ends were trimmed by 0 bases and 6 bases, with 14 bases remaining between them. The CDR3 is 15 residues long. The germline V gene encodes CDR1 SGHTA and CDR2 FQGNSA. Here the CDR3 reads CASSLAEISQKTQYF. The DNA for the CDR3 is TGTGCCAGCAGCTTAGCGGAAATCAGCCAGAAGACCCAGTACTTC.

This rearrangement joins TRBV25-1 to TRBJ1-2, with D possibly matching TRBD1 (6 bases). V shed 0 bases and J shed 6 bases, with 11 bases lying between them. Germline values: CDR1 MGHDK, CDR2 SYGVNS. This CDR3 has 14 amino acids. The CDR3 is CASSEYAGADGYTF. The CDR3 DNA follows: TGTGCCAGCAGTGAATATGCAGGGGCTGATGGCTACACCTTC.

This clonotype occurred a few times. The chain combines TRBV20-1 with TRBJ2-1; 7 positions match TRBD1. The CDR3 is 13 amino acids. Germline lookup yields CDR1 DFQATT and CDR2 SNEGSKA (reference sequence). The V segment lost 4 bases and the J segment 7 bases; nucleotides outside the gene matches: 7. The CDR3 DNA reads TGCAGTGCTACCAAAGGGGGCTTTAATGAGCAGTTCTTC. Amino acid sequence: CSATKGGFNEQFF.

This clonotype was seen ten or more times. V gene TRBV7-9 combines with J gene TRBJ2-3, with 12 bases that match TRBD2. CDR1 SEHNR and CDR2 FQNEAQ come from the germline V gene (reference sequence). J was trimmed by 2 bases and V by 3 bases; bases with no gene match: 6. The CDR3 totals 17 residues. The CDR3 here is CASSFKGTSGSTDTQYF. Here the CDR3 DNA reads TGTGCCAGCAGCTTTAAGGGGACTAGCGGGTCCACAGATACGCAGTATTTT.

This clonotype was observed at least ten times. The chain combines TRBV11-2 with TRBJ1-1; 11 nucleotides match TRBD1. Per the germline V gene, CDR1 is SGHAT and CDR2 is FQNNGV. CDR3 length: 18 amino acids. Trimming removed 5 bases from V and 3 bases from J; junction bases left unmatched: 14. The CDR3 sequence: CASSPGYFWDRGYTEAFF. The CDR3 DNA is TGTGCCAGCAGCCCCGGGTACTTTTGGGACAGGGGGTACACTGAAGCTTTCTTT.

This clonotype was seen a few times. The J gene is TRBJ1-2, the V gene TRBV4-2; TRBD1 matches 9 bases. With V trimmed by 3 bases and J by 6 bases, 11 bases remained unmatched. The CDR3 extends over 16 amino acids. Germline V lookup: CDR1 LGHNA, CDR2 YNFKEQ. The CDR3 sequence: CASSQPGQGRKDGYTF. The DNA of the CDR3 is TGTGCCAGCAGCCAGCCGGGACAGGGTCGAAAGGATGGCTACACCTTC.

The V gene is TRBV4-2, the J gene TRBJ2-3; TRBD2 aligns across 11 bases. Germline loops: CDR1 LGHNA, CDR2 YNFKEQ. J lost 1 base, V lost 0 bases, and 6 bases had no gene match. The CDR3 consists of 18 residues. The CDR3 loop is CASSQDPSGGIGTDTQYF. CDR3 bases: TGTGCCAGCAGCCAAGATCCTAGCGGGGGGATAGGCACAGATACGCAGTATTTT.